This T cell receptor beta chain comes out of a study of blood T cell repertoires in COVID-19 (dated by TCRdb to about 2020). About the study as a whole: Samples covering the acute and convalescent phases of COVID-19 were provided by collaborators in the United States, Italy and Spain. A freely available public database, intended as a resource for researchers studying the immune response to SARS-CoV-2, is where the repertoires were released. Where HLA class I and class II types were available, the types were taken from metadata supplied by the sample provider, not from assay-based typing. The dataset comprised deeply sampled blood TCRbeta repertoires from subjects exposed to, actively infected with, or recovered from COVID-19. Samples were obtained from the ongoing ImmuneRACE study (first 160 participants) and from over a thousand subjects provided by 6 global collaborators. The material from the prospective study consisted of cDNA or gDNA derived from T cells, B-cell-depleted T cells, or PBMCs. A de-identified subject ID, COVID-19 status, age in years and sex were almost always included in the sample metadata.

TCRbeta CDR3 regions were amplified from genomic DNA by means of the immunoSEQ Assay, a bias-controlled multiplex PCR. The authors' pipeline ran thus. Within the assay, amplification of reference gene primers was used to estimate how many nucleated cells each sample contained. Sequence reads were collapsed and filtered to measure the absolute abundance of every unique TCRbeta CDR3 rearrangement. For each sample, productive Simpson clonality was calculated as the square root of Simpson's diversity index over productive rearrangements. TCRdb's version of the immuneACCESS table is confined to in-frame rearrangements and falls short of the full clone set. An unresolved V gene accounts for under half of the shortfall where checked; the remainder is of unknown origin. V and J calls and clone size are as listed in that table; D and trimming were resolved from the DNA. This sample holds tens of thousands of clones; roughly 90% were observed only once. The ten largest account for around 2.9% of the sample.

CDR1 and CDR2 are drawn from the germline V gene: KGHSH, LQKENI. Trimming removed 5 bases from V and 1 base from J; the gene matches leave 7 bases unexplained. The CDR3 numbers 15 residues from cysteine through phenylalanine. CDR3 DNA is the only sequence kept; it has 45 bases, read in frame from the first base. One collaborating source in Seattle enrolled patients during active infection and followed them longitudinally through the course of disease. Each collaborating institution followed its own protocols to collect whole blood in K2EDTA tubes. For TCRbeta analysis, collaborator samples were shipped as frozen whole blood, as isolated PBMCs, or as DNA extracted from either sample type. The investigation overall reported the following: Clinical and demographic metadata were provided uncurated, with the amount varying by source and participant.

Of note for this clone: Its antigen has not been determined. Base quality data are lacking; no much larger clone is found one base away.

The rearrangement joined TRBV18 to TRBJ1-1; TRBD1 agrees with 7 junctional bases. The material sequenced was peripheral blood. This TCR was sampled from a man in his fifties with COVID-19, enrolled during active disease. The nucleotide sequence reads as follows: TGTGCCAGCTCAGCGCAGACAGGGCGGAACACTGAAGCTTTCTTT. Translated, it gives CASSAQTGRNTEAFF.